This passage covers 20 T cell receptor beta chains from one sample sequenced in a study of cytomegalovirus exposure and HLA in healthy donors. Both 60 Vbeta primers and 13 Jbeta primers went into the PCR. Assay used: immunoSEQ multiplex PCR; TCRdb lists only in-frame clones, some missing. The sample data list roughly 50,000 clones. Sequences were obtained from PBMCs. All receptors derive from a woman in her sixties or seventies in good health and CMV-seropositive.

The V call is TRBV5-1, the J call TRBJ2-7; possible D gene TRBD1, 5 bases. Trimming shortened V by 0 bases and J by 3 bases, and 10 bases separated the two germline ends. Germline loops: CDR1 SGHRS, CDR2 YFSETQ. CDR3 size: 14 residues. The CDR3 region is CASSLARVGYEQYF. The CDR3 nucleotides read TGCGCCAGCAGCTTGGCCAGGGTAGGCTACGAGCAGTACTTC.

The genes are TRBV7-2 and TRBJ1-2; unclear D gene. Germline CDR1 SGHTA, CDR2 FQGNSA. V was clipped by 1 base and J by 4 bases, with 13 bases between them. This CDR3 has 15 residues. The CDR3 DNA reads as TGTGCCAGCAGCTTAGGCCCCGTCCAGGTCTATGGCTACACCTTC. Residues: CASSLGPVQVYGYTF.

The chain combines TRBV6-4 with TRBJ2-3; D might be TRBD1 (5 bases). The length of the CDR3 is 13 residues. Trimming cost V 3 bases and J 5 bases, with 9 bases left between them. Germline values: CDR1 MRHNA, CDR2 SNTAGT. CDR3 DNA: TGTGCCAGCAGTGAACAGGTCAGAGATACGCAGTATTTT. Its protein is CASSEQVRDTQYF.

The chain has TRBV6-5 and TRBJ1-2; D not certain. In germline, CDR1 is MNHEY, CDR2 SVGAGI. The V gene lost 2 bases and the J gene lost 5 bases, with 18 bases spanning the gap. The CDR3 consists of 16 residues. CDR3 sequence (DNA): TGTGCCAGCAGTTACGGGCTATTGGGTCCGAGTTATGGCTACACCTTC. The encoded protein is CASSYGLLGPSYGYTF.

A remark on this clone: Other DNA sequences in this specimen translate into the identical CDR3. J is TRBJ1-6 and V is TRBV6-6, with a weak D call TRBD1 (6 bases). The germline V gene encodes CDR1 MNHNY and CDR2 SVGAGI (reference sequence). This CDR3 is built from 13 residues. With 4 bases removed from V and 9 bases from J, the gap between germline ends came to 10 bases. CDR3 amino acids: CASSSQGRSPLHF. CDR3 DNA sequence: TGTGCCAGCAGTTCCCAGGGGCGTTCACCCCTCCACTTT.

The chain combines TRBV29-1 with TRBJ2-5; 7 nucleotides match TRBD1. Trimming took 4 bases from V and 4 from J; bases not matched to a gene: 3. Germline CDR1 is SQVTM and CDR2 is ANQGSEA. The CDR3 loop spans 12 amino acids. The CDR3 spells CSVVTGSETQYF. CDR3 sequence (DNA): TGCAGCGTTGTGACAGGGTCAGAGACCCAGTACTTC.

The chain carries TRBV4-3 and TRBJ1-2; 8 nucleotides match TRBD1. J was trimmed by 6 bases and V by 3 bases; bases with no gene match: 6. Germline values: CDR1 LGHNA, CDR2 YSLEER. The length of the CDR3 is 14 residues. CDR3 coding DNA: TGCGCCAGCAGCCAGTACACAGGGGGGGATGGCTACACCTTC. Translated: CASSQYTGGDGYTF.

This chain joins TRBV29-1 and TRBJ1-5; 11 positions match TRBD1. The V and J ends lost 4 bases and 6 bases, in that order; junction bases with no gene match: 5. Looked up from germline, CDR1 is SQVTM and CDR2 is ANQGSEA. This CDR3 is built from 14 residues. The CDR3 sequence: CSVASGTGGQPQHF. CDR3 nucleotide sequence: TGCAGCGTTGCCTCCGGGACAGGGGGTCAGCCCCAGCATTTT. The full variable domain, its missing parts supplied by reference TRBV29-1 and TRBJ1-5, is SAVISQKPSRDICQRGTSLTIQCQVDSQVTMMFWYRQQPGQSLTLIATANQGSEATYESGFVIDKFPISRPNLTFSTLTVSNMSPEDSSIYLCSVASGTGGQPQHFGDGTRLSIL.

The chain joins TRBV15 to TRBJ2-6, with D maybe TRBD2 (6 bases). The CDR3 length is 17 residues. Germline loops: CDR1 LNHNV, CDR2 YYDKDF (reference sequence). Trimming pared 5 bases from V and 2 bases from J, leaving 16 bases between. The CDR3 loop is CATSYSQGGTGANVLTF. CDR3 nucleotide sequence: TGTGCCACCAGCTATTCCCAGGGCGGGACTGGGGCCAACGTCCTGACTTTC. Filled out from reference TRBV15 and TRBJ2-6, the complete variable domain reads DAMVIQNPRYQVTQFGKPVTLSCSQTLNHNVMYWYQQKSSQAPKLLFHYYDKDFNNEADTPDNFQSRRPNTSFCFLDIRSPGLGDTAMYLCATSYSQGGTGANVLTFGAGSRLTVL.

The gene calls are TRBV28 and TRBJ1-1, with D possibly being TRBD1 (5 bases). V was shortened by 5 bases and J by 1 base, with 17 bases between the two germline ends. The CDR3 loop spans 16 amino acids. Germline lookup yields CDR1 MDHEN and CDR2 SYDVKM. In nucleotides, the CDR3 is TGTGCCAGCAGTACCCCGGGACTGCCCTCGAACACTGAAGCTTTCTTT. Its translation is CASSTPGLPSNTEAFF. Together with reference TRBV28 and TRBJ1-1, the CDR3 gives the full variable domain: DVKVTQSSRYLVKRTGEKVFLECVQDMDHENMFWYRQDPGLGLRLIYFSYDVKMKEKGDIPEGYSVSREKKERFSLILESASTNQTSMYLCASSTPGLPSNTEAFFGQGTRLTVV.

The J gene is TRBJ1-6, the V gene TRBV2; 7 nucleotides line up with TRBD1. CDR3 length: 15 residues. Germline CDR1 SNHLY, CDR2 FYNNEI. The V and J ends lost 6 bases and 7 bases, in that order; junction bases with no gene match: 9. The CDR3 reads CASSRDSEMNSPLHF. For the CDR3, the DNA is TGTGCCAGCAGCAGGGACAGCGAAATGAATTCACCCCTCCACTTT.

The chain has TRBV5-1 and TRBJ1-1; D is uncertain. V lost 0 bases and J lost 13, with 22 bases in between. Looked up from germline, CDR1 is SGHRS and CDR2 is YFSETQ. This CDR3 is built from 15 residues. CDR3 protein: CASSLDSGTSLPDFF. The CDR3 region has the DNA TGCGCCAGCAGCTTGGATTCGGGAACAAGCTTACCCGATTTCTTT.

The chain recombines TRBV6-6 with TRBJ2-7; TRBD1 matches at 7 bases. The trim removed 6 bases at V and 2 bases at J, leaving 7 bases unmatched. The CDR3 covers 14 residues. Germline V gene sequence: CDR1 MNHNY, CDR2 SVGAGI (reference sequence). The chain's CDR3 is CASRTDRAPYEQYF. The CDR3 region has the DNA TGTGCCAGCAGGACCGACAGGGCCCCCTACGAGCAGTACTTC.

Concerning this clone itself: Compared with germline, one end of the junction differs, possibly owing to a read error. The rearrangement uses TRBV28 and TRBJ2-7, with TRBD1 matching 7 bases. This CDR3 spans 11 amino acids. CDR1 is MDHEN and CDR2 is SYDVKM in the germline V gene. The CDR3 reads CGAGRGYEQYF. The CDR3 coding sequence is TGCGGGGCGGGCAGGGGGTACGAGCAGTACTTC.

Regarding this clone: One end of the junction varies from germline; a read error may be responsible. The chain employs TRBV18 and TRBJ2-1; unclear D gene. This CDR3 has 13 residues. The germline CDR1 and CDR2 sequences are KGHSH and LQKENI. The CDR3 protein is CASSPSSDNEQFF. The CDR3 bases are TGTGCCAGCTCACCAAGCTCCGACAATGAGCAGTTCTTC.

This chain joins TRBV19 and TRBJ2-1; 15 bases fit TRBD2. The CDR3 spans 16 residues. Germline CDR1 LNHDA, CDR2 SQIVND (reference sequence). Trimming took 10 bases from V and 4 from J; bases not matched to a gene: 8. The CDR3 region is CATHPGLAGGYNEQFF. The CDR3 DNA follows: TGTGCCACCCATCCGGGACTAGCGGGGGGTTACAATGAGCAGTTCTTC.

The rearrangement links TRBV7-8 to TRBJ1-5; D may be TRBD1 (6 bases). Trimming shortened V by 2 bases and J by 7 bases, and 21 bases separated the two germline ends. The length of the CDR3 is 17 residues. Germline lookup yields CDR1 SGHVS and CDR2 FQNEAQ. In DNA form, the CDR3 reads TGTGCCAGCAGCTTACCGGGTCTTGGGGGCACGAGCCAGCCCCAGCATTTT. Protein: CASSLPGLGGTSQPQHF.

J is TRBJ1-1 and V is TRBV6-5; D is uncertain. Germline-derived CDR1 and CDR2 are MNHEY and SVGAGI. The CDR3 extends over 11 amino acids. Trimming pared 8 bases from V and 6 bases from J, leaving 10 bases between. CDR3 sequence (DNA): TGTGCCAGCCTCCTCGGGGCTGAAGCTTTCTTT. The encoded protein is CASLLGAEAFF.

The chain links TRBV6-5 to TRBJ2-7, with TRBD1 matching 7 bases. This CDR3 is built from 14 residues. The germline V gene encodes CDR1 MNHEY and CDR2 SVGAGI. Unmatched junction bases numbered 4, after V lost 4 bases and J lost 1 base. The CDR3 sequence: CASSLQQGSYEQYF. The CDR3 DNA reads as TGTGCCAGCAGTTTACAACAGGGGTCCTACGAGCAGTACTTC.

The chain joins TRBV11-1 to TRBJ1-1; D may be TRBD1 (5 bases). The germline gives CDR1 SGHAT, CDR2 FQDESV (reference sequence). The CDR3 length is 15 residues. Trimming pared 1 base from V and 0 bases from J, leaving 9 bases between. The CDR3 here is CASSLEAGLNTEAFF. CDR3 nucleotides: TGTGCCAGCAGCTTAGAGGCAGGGTTGAACACTGAAGCTTTCTTT.